This T cell receptor beta chain originates from a study of blood T cell repertoires in COVID-19. About the study: Specimens from acute and convalescent COVID-19 originated in the United States, Italy and Spain.

Donors in Cohort 3 who had recovered were those with two negative PCRs, healthcare professional clearance, or resolution of their symptoms. In the source study's methods: By means of reference gene primer amplification, nucleated cell counts were estimated. The repertoire was sequenced with immunoSEQ multiplex PCR; TCRdb's copy has only in-frame clones and lacks some. Clone size and V and J calls were adopted from that table, with D and trimming inferred from the DNA. The table has roughly 250,000 clones, 75% to 95% seen once. J lost 4 bases, V lost 4 bases, and 5 bases had no gene match. The V gene's germline CDR1 is WSHSY and CDR2 SAAADI. CDR3 size: 14 residues.

What was sequenced was PBMCs or T cells enriched from blood (not recorded which). The clonotype was recovered from a woman aged 18 to 35 who had recovered from COVID-19. The genes are TRBV10-2 and TRBJ1-2; the match to TRBD1 covers 8 bases. CDR3 bases: TGCGCCAGCAGTGGTGGACAGGGCGGCTATGGCTACACCTTC. Amino acid sequence: CASSGGQGGYGYTF.